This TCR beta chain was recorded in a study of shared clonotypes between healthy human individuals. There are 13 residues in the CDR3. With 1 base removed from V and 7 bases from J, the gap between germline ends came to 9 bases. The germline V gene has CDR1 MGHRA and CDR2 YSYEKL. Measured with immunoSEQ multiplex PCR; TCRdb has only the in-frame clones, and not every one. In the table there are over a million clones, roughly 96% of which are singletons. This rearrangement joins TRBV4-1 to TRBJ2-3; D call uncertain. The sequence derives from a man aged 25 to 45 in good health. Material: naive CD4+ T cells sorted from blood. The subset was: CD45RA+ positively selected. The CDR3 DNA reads TGCGCCAGCAGCCAAGTCATGTGGAATACGCAGTATTTT. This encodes CASSQVMWNTQYF.